This T cell receptor (beta chain) was captured by sequencing in a study of CD8 T cells in ankylosing spondylitis. Points from the study as a whole: Among TCR beta sequences, a motif of roughly 8 highly homologous variants appeared characteristic of ankylosing spondylitis blood.

About this clonotype itself: Its antigen is unidentified.

TCRdb reanalysed the 5' RACE reads using MiXCR and keeps one entry per CDR3 protein. The sample has 800,000 to 900,000 distinct CDR3 sequences, 12% seen once. Germline CDR1 is SGHRS and CDR2 is YFSETQ. This CDR3 has 15 amino acids. V dropped 1 base and J dropped 2 bases, with 12 bases sitting between them. The sample consisted of blood, either unsorted or a sorted T cell fraction (not recorded which). The receptor was derived from a male donor with ankylosing spondylitis. The V and J genes are TRBV5-1 and TRBJ1-1, with a tentative D call TRBD1 (5 bases). The CDR3 DNA is TGCGCCAGCAGCTTGTGGCAGGGAGTTAACACTGAAGCTTTCTTT. Encoded protein: CASSLWQGVNTEAFF.